This is a list of T cell receptor beta chains from one sample in a study of somatic mutations in cytotoxic T cells in rheumatoid arthritis. Clones were sequenced by immunoSEQ multiplex PCR, and TCRdb holds only the in-frame ones, with some missing. This sample carries roughly 6,400 clones, around 77% of them seen once, and the ten largest clones take approximately 11%. Sample: CD8+ T cells sorted from blood. The origin of the receptors is an adult with rheumatoid arthritis. The CDR3 runs from the conserved cysteine through the conserved F or W. The D gene is left open where the match is weak.

j_call d_call v_call cdr3_aa cdr3_nt
TRBJ1-1 NA TRBV27 CASSSIQNIATEAFF TGTGCCAGCAGTTCGATTCAAAACATCGCCACTGAAGCTTTCTTT
TRBJ2-1 NA TRBV27 CASSFGGPLEQFF TGTGCCAGCAGTTTCGGGGGTCCTCTTGAGCAGTTCTTC
TRBJ2-5 TRBD2 TRBV5-5 CASSREGLAAETQYF TGTGCCAGCAGCAGGGAGGGACTAGCTGCGGAGACCCAGTACTTC
TRBJ1-5 NA TRBV18 CASSPGVGSLQRPNQPQHF TGTGCCAGCTCACCAGGGGTAGGGTCGCTCCAAAGGCCAAATCAGCCCCAGCATTTT